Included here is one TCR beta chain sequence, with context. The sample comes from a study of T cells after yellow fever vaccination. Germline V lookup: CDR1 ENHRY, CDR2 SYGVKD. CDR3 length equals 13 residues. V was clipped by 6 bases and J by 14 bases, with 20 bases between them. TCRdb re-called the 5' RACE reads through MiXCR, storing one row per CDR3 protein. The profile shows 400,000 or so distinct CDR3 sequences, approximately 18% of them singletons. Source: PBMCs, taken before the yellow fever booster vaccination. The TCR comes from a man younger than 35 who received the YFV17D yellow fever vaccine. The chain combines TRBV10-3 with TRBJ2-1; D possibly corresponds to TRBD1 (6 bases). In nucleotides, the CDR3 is TGTGCCATCAGGGCGATGGTAGGGACATGGGAGTTCTTC. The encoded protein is CAIRAMVGTWEFF.